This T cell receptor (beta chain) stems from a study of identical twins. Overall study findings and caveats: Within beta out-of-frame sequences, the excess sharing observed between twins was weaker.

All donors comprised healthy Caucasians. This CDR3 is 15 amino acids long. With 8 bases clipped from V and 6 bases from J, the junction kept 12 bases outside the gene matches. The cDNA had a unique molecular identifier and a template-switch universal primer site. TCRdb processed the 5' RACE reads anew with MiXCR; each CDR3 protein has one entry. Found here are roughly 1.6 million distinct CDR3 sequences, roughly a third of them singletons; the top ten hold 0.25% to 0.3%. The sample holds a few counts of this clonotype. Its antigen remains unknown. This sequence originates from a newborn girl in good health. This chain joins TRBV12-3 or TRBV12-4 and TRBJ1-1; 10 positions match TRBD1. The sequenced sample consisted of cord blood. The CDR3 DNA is TGTGCCAGCGAGTTGACCGGGACAGGGGTCGCTGAAGCTTTCTTT. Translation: CASELTGTGVAEAFF.